This TCR beta chain was recovered during a study of T-cell reconstitution after alpha-beta-depleted transplantation in children. This clonotype was detected many times. As yet, its antigen is unknown. Trimming took off 5 bases at V and 2 bases at J, with 13 bases between the two ends. There are 14 residues in the CDR3. Germline loops: CDR1 SGHDT, CDR2 YYEEEE. General observations from the study: A year had passed since transplant, and T-cell counts and diversity by then came mostly from newly produced T cells. Some patients' high day-60 TCRbeta diversity was traced to surviving recipient T cells and thymic progenitors. Expanded clones from the graft, numbering several hundred, reportedly supplied alpha-beta T cells about two months after transplant.

A TCRbeta library incorporating unique molecular identifiers was prepared. TCRdb re-called the PCR reads with MiXCR, one entry per CDR3 protein. The sample includes 240,000 or so distinct CDR3 sequences, roughly 8.2% of them seen just once. The sequenced sample was PBMCs, mostly from graft donor cells, obtained 180 days after TCRalphabeta/CD19-depleted stem cell transplant. The gene calls are TRBV5-6 and TRBJ2-5, with unresolved D. The receptor was isolated from a male patient under 18 who had a stem cell transplant for acute lymphoblastic leukemia, so the T cells may come from the graft donor. The CDR3 DNA sequence: TGTGCCAGCAGGCTTCAGTTGGGGCAAGAGACCCAGTACTTC. The encoded protein is CASRLQLGQETQYF. The full variable domain, completed using reference TRBV5-6 and TRBJ2-5, is DAGVTQSPTHLIKTRGQQVTLRCSPKSGHDTVSWYQQALGQGPQFIFQYYEEEERQRGNFPDRFSGHQFPNYSSELNVNALLLGDSALYLCASRLQLGQETQYFGPGTRLLVL.